This TCR beta chain was identified during a study of technical replicates of blood from several donors. Germline V gene sequence: CDR1 SQVTM, CDR2 ANQGSEA. V was pared by 8 bases and J by 5 bases, with 16 bases between. The CDR3 loop spans 13 amino acids. Clones were read by immunoSEQ multiplex PCR, and TCRdb kept only the in-frame ones, dropping some. The sample has more than 75,000 clones; 93% are singletons. The sample consisted of T cells isolated from PBMCs. The V gene is TRBV29-1, the J gene TRBJ2-1; a weak D match, TRBD2 (6 bases). This clonotype was sampled from a human donor in good health. CDR3 bases: TGCAGCATATCGGACTACTCTCACAATGAGCAGTTCTTC. It yields the protein CSISDYSHNEQFF.